This TCR beta chain was found in a study of T cell repertoires in cytomegalovirus infection. This clonotype turned up a few times. TCRdb itself ran the reads through MiXCR, one entry per CDR3 protein. There are 500,000 to 600,000 distinct CDR3 sequences in the sample; approximately 17% occur only once, and under 30% lies in the top ten. The V end was cut by 1 base, the J end by 2 bases, with 8 bases between. The CDR3 is 15 amino acids. Germline values: CDR1 SGHVS, CDR2 FNYEAQ. J is TRBJ2-2 and V is TRBV7-6; D not certain. The TCR sequence derives from a human donor in good health (CMV status not recorded). Some clones in this sample may be carry-over from other donors' samples. Sequencing was carried out using CD8+ T cells from PBMCs. The chain's CDR3 is CASSLVTANTGELFF. CDR3 bases: TGTGCCAGCAGCTTAGTTACAGCCAACACCGGGGAGCTGTTTTTT.